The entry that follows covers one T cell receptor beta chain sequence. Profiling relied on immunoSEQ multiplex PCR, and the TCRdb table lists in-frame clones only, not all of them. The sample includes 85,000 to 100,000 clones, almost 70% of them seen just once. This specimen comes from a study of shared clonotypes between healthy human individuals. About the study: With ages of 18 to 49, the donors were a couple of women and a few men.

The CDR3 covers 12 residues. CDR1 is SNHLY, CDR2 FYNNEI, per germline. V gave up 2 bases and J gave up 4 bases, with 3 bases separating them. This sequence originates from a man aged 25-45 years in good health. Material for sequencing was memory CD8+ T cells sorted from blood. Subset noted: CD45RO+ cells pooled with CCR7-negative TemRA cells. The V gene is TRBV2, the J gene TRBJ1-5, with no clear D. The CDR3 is CASSEMNQPQHF. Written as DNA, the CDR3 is TGTGCCAGCAGTGAAATGAATCAGCCCCAGCATTTT.